This TCR beta chain originates from a study of shared clonotypes between healthy human individuals (dated by TCRdb to 2018 to 2021). As for the study more broadly: The cohort comprised a couple of women and a few men aged 18 to 49 years. For each donor, CD4 naive and CD4 memory were each given three plates, CD8 naive was given two plates, and CD8 memory was given one plate. To estimate repertoire size and how much clonotypes are shared between individuals, the study performed deep sequencing of blood TCR repertoires from a few healthy adults. Leukapheresis yielded between about 0.94 and 8.9 billion PBMCs per donor. Libraries were prepared and TCR repertoires were sequenced by different laboratories using diverse techniques, in order to increase sequencing depth and limit assay-specific biases. The investigation overall reported the following: When a handful of donors were compared, the shared fraction of clonotypes was around 4.6% for naive CD4, 3.5% for naive CD8, 2% to 2.5% for memory CD4, and approximately 0.4% for memory CD8. Clonotypes shared by all four sorted-subset donors showed higher generation probabilities than non-shared clonotypes. Sampling was limited to blood, and TCR repertoires in tissue likely differ from TCR repertoires in blood. Pairwise subsampling indicated that sequencing depth was expected to affect the degree of clonotype sharing among donors. Even with the large sequencing depth, rarefaction of the sorted-subset datasets indicated that sequencing was incomplete. Naive subsets generally had larger estimated clonotype richness than memory subsets. Because the study included only a small number of donors, the genetic and exposure-history diversity represented was limited.

On this clone: The target of this receptor is not known. It has no much larger one-base neighbor in the sample; base qualities were not kept.

Using the deep immunoSEQ assay, TCR CDR3 regions were amplified from genomic DNA by multiplex PCR. Genomic DNA extracted from each cell subset was distributed evenly over all wells of several immunoSEQ 96-well plates, and each plate served as one replicate. For sorted subsets, roughly 190 ng of genomic DNA, equivalent to 30,000 or so T cell genomes, went into each replicate PCR. Purified libraries were measured with a Qubit 3.0 fluorometer, size-checked on a Bioanalyzer 2100, and measured again with the KAPA Library Quantification kit. Every immunoSEQ 96-well plate was sequenced on a separate single-read 150-cycle Illumina NextSeq 550 flow cell. On the authors' methods: Because the immunoSEQ output included only junctional sequences and no quality scores, the filtering could not be the same as the filtering used for full-length reads. Sequences were annotated with PyIR, a Python wrapper for IgBLAST v1.9, using IMGT germline references to assign V/J genes and CDR3. Any read was removed if the V/J assignment was weak (E-value above 1e-6), the CDR3 was missing, or the read contained stop codons, out-of-frame junctions, or ambiguous translated residues. V3J clonotypes were defined by identical inferred V gene, J gene, and CDR3 amino acid sequence. The percentage overlap between two repertoires was calculated by dividing the number of shared unique clonotypes by the size of the smaller repertoire. Richness of each repertoire was evaluated using RTK rarefaction, the Chao1 estimator, and Recon v2.1 estimates of unobserved clonotypes. OLGA was used to compute generation probabilities for all TCRbeta clonotypes that the gDNA method yielded from a few donors. TCRdb retrieved this table from immuneACCESS and kept in-frame rearrangements only. Not all clones are present; in checked studies, unresolved V genes account for under half, and no reason is known for the remainder. The V and J calls and clone size are taken from that table; D and trimming were inferred from the DNA. Recorded for this sample are about 2.1 million clones; around 93% of them occurred a single time. Roughly 1.7% of the sample rests with the top ten.

CD8 naive samples consisted of CD45RO-negative cells that were positively selected for CCR7, yielding a CD45RA+CCR7+ population without TemRA cells. The donors were healthy, HIV-negative adults with no recently reported acute infections or vaccinations. All donors were Caucasian adults living in Nashville, Tennessee, USA. After blood collection by leukapheresis, PBMCs were isolated using Ficoll-Histopaque density gradient centrifugation and then cryopreserved in the vapor phase of liquid nitrogen. Purity and quantity of every magnetically sorted T cell population were checked by analytical flow cytometry. Genomic DNA was isolated from each sorted fraction and quantified by UV absorbance on a Nanodrop 2000c. CDR1 is given as SGHDN and CDR2 as FVKESK, both from the germline V gene. Including the terminal cysteine and phenylalanine, the CDR3 comprises 16 residues. Kept here is only the CDR3 DNA, which spans 48 bases and is read in frame from base 1. Trimming leaves V shorter by 2 bases and J shorter by 4 bases, with the junction holding 9 bases beyond the gene matches.

Specimen: naive CD8+ T cells from PBMCs. What the cell subset or site label conveys for this sample: CD45RA+CCR7+. This receptor was taken from a man in his late teens or twenties in good health. Some clones in this sample may be carry-over from other donors' samples. The chain was built from TRBV14 and TRBJ2-7; 9 bases in the junction line up with TRBD1. The CDR3 here reads CASSQLTGGRGYEQYF. The DNA sequence reads TGTGCCAGCAGCCAACTTACAGGGGGCAGGGGGTACGAGCAGTACTTC.